This entry lists 27 T cell receptor beta chains sequenced from one sample in a study of beta chain features in type 1 diabetes. Overall study findings and caveats: All four CD4+ subsets of Type 1 diabetes patients contained TCRB CDR3s that were moderately but significantly shorter.

Sequenced material consisted of expressed TCRB transcripts (all of the isolated RNA was reverse transcribed). Clones were read by immunoSEQ multiplex PCR, and TCRdb kept only the in-frame ones, dropping some. The sample lists a few hundred thousand clones; approximately 15% were seen once. The antigens these receptors bind are not known. Source material: naive CD4+ T cells from blood. These receptors were collected from a man aged 25 to 40 with type 1 diabetes.

J is TRBJ2-3 and V is TRBV5-1; no clear D. Trimming left V 0 bases short and J 0 bases short, with 11 bases between. Germline loops: CDR1 SGHRS, CDR2 YFSETQ. The CDR3 runs 16 residues. The CDR3 nucleotides read TGCGCCAGCAGCTTGGATCCGGATAGCAGCACAGATACGCAGTATTTT. This codes for CASSLDPDSSTDTQYF.

The CDR3 region has the DNA TGCGCCAGCAGCCCGGAGGGGAACTACGAGCAGTACTTC. Amino acid sequence: CASSPEGNYEQYF. This sequence joins TRBV5-1 and TRBJ2-7, with D possibly matching TRBD2 (6 bases). The length of the CDR3 is 13 residues. Germline V lookup: CDR1 SGHRS, CDR2 YFSETQ. V lost 4 bases to trimming and J lost 3 bases, with 11 bases between them.

In this sample, this clone turned up a few times. The V call is TRBV7-2, the J call TRBJ1-2; D unclear. The CDR3 contains 15 residues. In germline, CDR1 is SGHTA, CDR2 FQGNSA. Trimming took off 5 bases at V and 4 bases at J, with 17 bases between the two ends. As DNA, the CDR3 is TGTGCCAGCAGCCTCCATCGAGGGCAGACCTATGGCTACACCTTC. It specifies CASSLHRGQTYGYTF.

This clone was recorded a few times. DNA for the CDR3: TGTGCCAGCAGCGCCGACAGGGGGATAGATACGCAGTATTTT. As protein: CASSADRGIDTQYF. The chain joins TRBV2 to TRBJ2-3; 9 bases fit TRBD1. Germline lookup yields CDR1 SNHLY and CDR2 FYNNEI. The CDR3 has 14 residues. The V and J ends lost 6 bases and 5 bases, in that order; junction bases with no gene match: 6.

There are a few counts of this clone. The rearrangement uses TRBV29-1 and TRBJ1-5; 9 bases agree with TRBD1. The CDR3 has 12 amino acids. V trimming: 6 bases; J trimming: 5 bases; junction bases outside the gene matches: 2. Germline V gene data show CDR1 as SQVTM and CDR2 as ANQGSEA. The CDR3 nucleotides read TGCAGCGTCCGACAGGGGGATCAGCCCCAGCATTTT. Translated: CSVRQGDQPQHF.

This clone has only a few counts. The gene calls are TRBV11-3 and TRBJ1-1; D uncertain. V was shortened by 3 bases and J by 2 bases, with 7 bases between the two germline ends. The CDR3 consists of 13 residues. Germline CDR1 reads SGHNT; CDR2 reads YENEEA. The CDR3 spells CASSLEENTEAFF. DNA for the CDR3: TGTGCCAGCAGCTTGGAGGAAAACACTGAAGCTTTCTTT.

This clone has just a few counts. This chain joins TRBV19 and TRBJ2-2; D not resolved. The CDR3 totals 14 residues. Trimming cost V 7 bases and J 0 bases, with 9 bases left between them. Germline-derived CDR1 and CDR2 are LNHDA and SQIVND (reference sequence). In DNA, the CDR3 is TGTGCCAGTAACAGTTGGGCGAACACCGGGGAGCTGTTTTTT. This codes for CASNSWANTGELFF.

This clone was recorded a few times. The J gene is TRBJ1-2, the V gene TRBV10-3; no definite D call. The CDR3 is 13 amino acids. The V gene's germline CDR1 is ENHRY and CDR2 SYGVKD. V lost 3 bases and J lost 4, with 9 bases in between. The DNA for the CDR3 is TGTGCCATCAGTGATAGCGACCTCTATGGCTACACCTTC. Translating gives CAISDSDLYGYTF.

The chain is built from TRBV6-1 and TRBJ2-7, with 8 bases matching TRBD2. This CDR3 has 13 residues. V gave up 6 bases and J gave up 2 bases; unmatched junction bases: 3. Per germline, CDR1 MNHNS and CDR2 SASEGT. In DNA, the CDR3 is TGTGCCAGCAGCCGGGGGGGGGCCTACGAGCAGTACTTC. It is translated as CASSRGGAYEQYF.

A few counts support this clone. The V and J genes are TRBV2 and TRBJ1-1; D is ambiguous. CDR3 length equals 15 residues. V lost 8 bases, J lost 4 bases, and 20 bases lay in between. Germline loops: CDR1 SNHLY, CDR2 FYNNEI. The CDR3 DNA follows: TGTGCCAGCTCCTCAAGCGGGGTTGTTGGCACTGAAGCTTTCTTT. As protein: CASSSSGVVGTEAFF.

This clone was detected a few times. The V and J genes are TRBV15 and TRBJ1-2; 7 bases map to TRBD1. The CDR3 totals 15 residues. The germline CDR1 and CDR2 sequences are LNHNV and YYDKDF (reference sequence). V dropped 0 bases and J dropped 5; count of bases not matched to a gene: 6. CDR3 coding DNA: TGTGCCACCAGCAGAGAAGGAGGGGGCGGATATGGCTACACCTTC. Residues: CATSREGGGGYGYTF.

The V call is TRBV29-1, the J call TRBJ2-5; D gene uncertain. Germline CDR1 is SQVTM and CDR2 is ANQGSEA. The CDR3 spans 11 residues. Trimming took 3 bases from V and 4 from J, leaving 6 bases between them. The CDR3 bases are TGCAGCGTTGACGCAGGAGAGACCCAGTACTTC. It yields the protein CSVDAGETQYF.

The genes are TRBV10-3 and TRBJ1-1; perhaps TRBD1 as D (6 bases). Germline V gene sequence: CDR1 ENHRY, CDR2 SYGVKD. V was trimmed by 5 bases and J by 3 bases, leaving 10 bases between them. CDR3 size: 13 residues. CDR3 DNA sequence: TGTGCCATCAGTTCGAACAGGGACACTGAAGCTTTCTTT. Translated: CAISSNRDTEAFF.

The chain couples TRBV5-1 to TRBJ1-2; D may be TRBD1 (5 bases). The CDR3 spans 15 residues. Trimming left V 0 bases short and J 8 bases short, with 17 bases between. Germline values: CDR1 SGHRS, CDR2 YFSETQ. This CDR3 is CASSLEGRRARGYTF. For the CDR3, the DNA is TGCGCCAGCAGCTTGGAAGGTCGCAGGGCCCGCGGCTACACCTTC.

The chain is built from TRBV15 and TRBJ2-7; weak D call: TRBD1 (5 bases). Germline V gives CDR1 LNHNV, CDR2 YYDKDF (reference sequence). This CDR3 is 14 amino acids long. Trimming removed 0 bases from V and 6 bases from J, with 12 bases in between. The DNA for the CDR3 is TGTGCCACCAGCAGAGATGGGGCAGCTTCCGAGCAGTACTTC. Encoded protein: CATSRDGAASEQYF.

This clone was seen only a few times. V and J are TRBV7-6 and TRBJ2-2; 8 nucleotides agree with TRBD2. J lost 2 bases, V lost 2 bases, and 4 bases had no gene match. The CDR3 spans 16 residues. The germline V gene encodes CDR1 SGHVS and CDR2 FNYEAQ. The CDR3 nucleotides are TGTGCCAGCAGCTTAATGCTAGCGGGCAACACCGGGGAGCTGTTTTTT. Translation: CASSLMLAGNTGELFF.

The rearrangement links TRBV6-6 to TRBJ1-2; 7 positions match TRBD1. This CDR3 has 14 amino acids. V shed 5 bases, J shed 4 bases, and the junction held 7 bases outside the gene matches. Germline CDR1 is MNHNY and CDR2 is SVGAGI (reference sequence). CDR3 sequence (DNA): TGTGCCAGCAGTCCCCCAGGGACAGTCTATGGCTACACCTTC. Residues: CASSPPGTVYGYTF.

In this sample, this clone turned up a few times. Other nucleotide sequences from this sample produce the same CDR3. V usage is TRBV9 and J usage is TRBJ2-5; 13 bases fit TRBD2. The CDR3 length is 16 residues. In germline, CDR1 is SGDLS, CDR2 YYNGEE. The junction had 1 base not matched to a gene; V was cut back by 0 bases and J by 2 bases. CDR3 coding DNA: TGTGCCAGCAGCGTAGGACTAGCGGGGGGTCAAGAGACCCAGTACTTC. Protein product: CASSVGLAGGQETQYF.

The chain links TRBV10-1 to TRBJ1-5; D remains unclear. From germline, CDR1 is WNHNN and CDR2 SYGVQD (reference sequence). The CDR3 spans 12 residues. The ends were cut back, 3 bases at V and 4 bases at J, with 4 bases in the middle. CDR3 amino acids: CASSDNNQPQHF. CDR3 DNA: TGCGCCAGCAGTGACAATAATCAGCCCCAGCATTTT.

The chain is built from TRBV19 and TRBJ2-1; 12 bases map to TRBD2. Germline assignment: CDR1 LNHDA and CDR2 SQIVND (reference sequence). The length of the CDR3 is 15 residues. Losses at the gene ends were 4 bases for V and 7 bases for J; bases not matched to a gene: 5. CDR3 loop: CASSRGTSGLNEQFF. In DNA form, the CDR3 reads TGTGCCAGTAGTAGAGGGACTAGCGGGCTGAATGAGCAGTTCTTC.

This clone came up a few times. This CDR3 is CASSGSPSGGRSTDTQYF. CDR3 DNA sequence: TGTGCCAGTAGTGGGAGTCCTAGCGGGGGCCGTAGCACAGATACGCAGTATTTT. The rearrangement uses TRBV19 and TRBJ2-3; 10 bases are shared with TRBD2. The CDR3 consists of 18 residues. Germline CDR1 reads LNHDA; CDR2 reads SQIVND (reference sequence). With V trimmed by 5 bases and J by 0 bases, 11 bases remained unmatched.

This clone was picked up one time. The V call is TRBV5-1, the J call TRBJ1-2; possibly TRBD1 for D (5 bases). CDR3 length: 15 amino acids. V was shortened by 4 bases and J by 5 bases, with 18 bases between the two germline ends. Germline V lookup: CDR1 SGHRS, CDR2 YFSETQ. CDR3 sequence reads: CASSPGGGVGYGYTF. DNA for the CDR3: TGCGCCAGCAGCCCCGGCGGAGGGGTAGGGTATGGCTACACCTTC. The complete variable domain, with remaining parts taken from reference TRBV5-1 and TRBJ1-2, reads KAGVTQTPRYLIKTRGQQVTLSCSPISGHRSVSWYQQTPGQGLQFLFEYFSETQRNKGNFPGRFSGRQFSNSRSEMNVSTLELGDSALYLCASSPGGGVGYGYTFGSGTRLTVV.

The rearrangement uses TRBV5-6 and TRBJ2-7; unclear D gene. The V and J ends lost 3 bases and 0 bases respectively, with 10 bases between them. The CDR3 totals 14 residues. Germline V lookup: CDR1 SGHDT, CDR2 YYEEEE. The CDR3 is CASSSQAGSYEQYF. The CDR3 DNA follows: TGTGCCAGCAGCTCCCAGGCAGGCTCCTACGAGCAGTACTTC. The whole variable domain, filled in from reference TRBV5-6 and TRBJ2-7, reads DAGVTQSPTHLIKTRGQQVTLRCSPKSGHDTVSWYQQALGQGPQFIFQYYEEEERQRGNFPDRFSGHQFPNYSSELNVNALLLGDSALYLCASSSQAGSYEQYFGPGTRLTVT.

The chain joins TRBV6-1 to TRBJ1-1; D perhaps matches TRBD1 (5 bases). V dropped 2 bases and J dropped 4 bases, with 11 bases sitting between them. The germline V gene has CDR1 MNHNS and CDR2 SASEGT. CDR3 length: 14 amino acids. This chain's CDR3 is CASSERQGSTEAFF. For the CDR3, the DNA is TGTGCCAGCAGTGAACGTCAGGGAAGCACTGAAGCTTTCTTT.

The sample holds a few counts of this clone. CDR3 region: CASRGGVPSYNEQFF. The CDR3 nucleotides are TGTGCCAGCAGGGGGGGGGTTCCTTCCTACAATGAGCAGTTCTTC. This chain connects TRBV9 to TRBJ2-1; 7 bases line up with TRBD2. Per germline, CDR1 SGDLS and CDR2 YYNGEE. CDR3 size: 15 residues. Unmatched junction bases numbered 6, after V lost 5 bases and J lost 1 base.

The chain joins TRBV18 to TRBJ1-5, with a possible D match to TRBD1 (6 bases). The V and J ends lost 4 bases and 2 bases respectively, with 12 bases between them. CDR3 length equals 15 residues. The germline V gene encodes CDR1 KGHSH and CDR2 LQKENI. The CDR3 region is CASSQTGLGNQPQHF. In DNA form, the CDR3 reads TGTGCCAGCTCACAAACAGGGTTGGGCAATCAGCCCCAGCATTTT.

This clone was counted only a few times. Other DNA sequences of this sample code for an identical CDR3. This chain links TRBV7-9 with TRBJ2-7; D remains ambiguous. There are 11 residues in the CDR3. CDR1 is SEHNR, CDR2 FQNEAQ, per germline (reference sequence). Between the trimmed V and J ends, which lost 5 bases and 7 bases, there was a span of 9 bases. The CDR3 region has the DNA TGTGCCAGCAGCCCATTGCGGGAGCAGTACTTC. It encodes CASSPLREQYF.